This note documents a single T cell receptor beta chain sequence. The CDR3 contains 15 residues. The V gene end was trimmed by 5 bases and the J gene end by 5 bases; junction bases not matched to a gene: 6. As processed by the authors: Estimation of nucleated cell counts relied on the amplification of reference gene primers. Some clones are missing from TCRdb's copy, which holds only in-frame ones; the method was immunoSEQ multiplex PCR. The V and J calls and clone size come from that table; D and trimming were worked out from the DNA. Among over 400,000 clones listed, 80% to 90% were seen once. The data are from a study of blood T cell repertoires in COVID-19. On the study more broadly: Acute and convalescent COVID-19 specimens originated in the United States, Italy and Spain. In each case, the material was cDNA or gDNA derived from T cells, B-cell-depleted T cells, or PBMCs.

The receptor was derived from a human donor in a cohort sampled during active COVID-19. This chain connects TRBV5-3 to TRBJ2-1; 11 bases fit TRBD2. TRBV5-3 counts as an open reading frame of uncertain function. Sequenced input: peripheral blood. In nucleotides, the CDR3 is TGTGCCAGAAGGGGACTAGCGGCCTGCAACAATGAGCAGTTCTTC. Protein: CARRGLAACNNEQFF.